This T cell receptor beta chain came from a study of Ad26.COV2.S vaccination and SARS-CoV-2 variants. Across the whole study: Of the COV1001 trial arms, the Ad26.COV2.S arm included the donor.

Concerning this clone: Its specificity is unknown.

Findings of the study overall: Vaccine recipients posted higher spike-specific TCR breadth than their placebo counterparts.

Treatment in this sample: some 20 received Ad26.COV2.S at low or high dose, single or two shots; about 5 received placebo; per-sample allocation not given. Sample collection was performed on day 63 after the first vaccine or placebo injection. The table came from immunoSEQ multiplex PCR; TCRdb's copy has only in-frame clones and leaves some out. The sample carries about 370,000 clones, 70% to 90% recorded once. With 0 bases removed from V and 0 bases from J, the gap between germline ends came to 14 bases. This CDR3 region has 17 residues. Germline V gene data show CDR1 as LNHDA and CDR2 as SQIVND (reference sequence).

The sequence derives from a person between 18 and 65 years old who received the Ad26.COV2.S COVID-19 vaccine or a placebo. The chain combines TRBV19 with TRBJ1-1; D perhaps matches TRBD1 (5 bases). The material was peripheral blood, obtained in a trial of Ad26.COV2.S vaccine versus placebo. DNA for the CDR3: TGTGCCAGTAGTATAGAGAGACAGAGGGCCATGAACACTGAAGCTTTCTTT. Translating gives CASSIERQRAMNTEAFF.